The 5 T cell receptor beta chains given below trace back to one sample, sequenced in a study of shared clonotypes between healthy human individuals. CD8 cells classed as naive were CD45RO-negative and positively selected for CCR7, excluding terminally differentiated effector memory CD45RA+ cells. The method was immunoSEQ multiplex PCR; TCRdb's version includes in-frame clones alone and lacks a portion of them. Among around 640,000 clones listed, 95% to 96% were seen once. Sequencing was done on a sample of naive CD8+ T cells sorted from blood. These receptors all come from a woman aged 25-40 years in good health.

The rearrangement links TRBV5-1 to TRBJ1-5; perhaps TRBD1 as D (5 bases). The CDR3 spans 15 residues. From germline, CDR1 is SGHRS and CDR2 YFSETQ. V dropped 0 bases and J dropped 7 bases, with 14 bases sitting between them. The CDR3 region is CASSLDPTQGQPQHF. Here the CDR3 DNA reads TGCGCCAGCAGCTTGGACCCCACCCAGGGCCAGCCCCAGCATTTT. Variable domain in full (rest from reference TRBV5-1 and TRBJ1-5): KAGVTQTPRYLIKTRGQQVTLSCSPISGHRSVSWYQQTPGQGLQFLFEYFSETQRNKGNFPGRFSGRQFSNSRSEMNVSTLELGDSALYLCASSLDPTQGQPQHFGDGTRLSIL.

The CDR3 DNA reads as TGTGCCAGCAGGTACGAGGCTATCGGCTATGAGCAGTTCTTC. Translation: CASRYEAIGYEQFF. The V call is TRBV6-1, the J call TRBJ2-1; D gene unclear. The V and J ends lost 6 bases and 8 bases respectively, with 17 bases between them. The CDR3 sequence is 14 residues long. Germline V lookup: CDR1 MNHNS, CDR2 SASEGT.

J is TRBJ2-1 and V is TRBV2; no definite D call. CDR1 and CDR2 (germline): SNHLY, FYNNEI. Deletions cut 7 bases from V and 8 bases from J, with 12 bases between. The CDR3 contains 12 residues. Here the CDR3 DNA reads TGTGCCAGCACCGACCAGCGCCATGAGCAGTTCTTC. It codes for CASTDQRHEQFF.

This chain connects TRBV6-4 to TRBJ2-1, with D tentatively TRBD1 or TRBD2 (5 bases each). Germline CDR1 reads MRHNA; CDR2 reads SNTAGT. Trimming stripped 3 bases from V and 0 bases from J, with 15 bases between. The CDR3 loop spans 17 amino acids. CDR3 sequence reads: CASSDEGSPYSYNEQFF. CDR3 in DNA: TGTGCCAGCAGTGATGAGGGGTCCCCCTACTCCTACAATGAGCAGTTCTTC.

For this clone: The same CDR3 can be traced to other DNA sequences in this sample. V usage is TRBV27 and J usage is TRBJ2-7, with 8 bases identical to TRBD1. V dropped 6 bases and J dropped 0; count of bases not matched to a gene: 1. The CDR3 loop spans 13 amino acids. CDR1 and CDR2 from the germline V gene are MNHEY and SMNVEV (reference sequence). The CDR3 is CASRGTGSYEQYF. The CDR3 nucleotides read TGTGCCAGCAGAGGGACAGGCTCCTACGAGCAGTACTTC.